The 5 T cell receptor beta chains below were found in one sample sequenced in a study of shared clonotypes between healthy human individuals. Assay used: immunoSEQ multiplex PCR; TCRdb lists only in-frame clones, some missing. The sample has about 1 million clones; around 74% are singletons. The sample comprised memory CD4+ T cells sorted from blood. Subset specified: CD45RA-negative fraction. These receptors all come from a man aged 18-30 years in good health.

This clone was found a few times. CDR3 region: CASTRLAGANEQFF. The CDR3 region has the DNA TGTGCCAGCACCAGACTAGCGGGGGCAAATGAGCAGTTCTTC. V gene TRBV7-9 combines with J gene TRBJ2-1, with 12 nucleotides matching TRBD2. Germline V gives CDR1 SEHNR, CDR2 FQNEAQ (reference sequence). The ends lost 7 bases at V and 7 bases at J; junction bases unmatched: 5. CDR3 size: 14 residues.

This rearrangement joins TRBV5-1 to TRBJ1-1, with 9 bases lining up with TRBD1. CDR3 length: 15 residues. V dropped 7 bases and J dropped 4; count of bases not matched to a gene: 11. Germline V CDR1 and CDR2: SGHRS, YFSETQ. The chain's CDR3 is CASQGQGAIVTEAFF. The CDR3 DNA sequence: TGCGCCAGCCAGGGACAGGGCGCCATTGTCACTGAAGCTTTCTTT.

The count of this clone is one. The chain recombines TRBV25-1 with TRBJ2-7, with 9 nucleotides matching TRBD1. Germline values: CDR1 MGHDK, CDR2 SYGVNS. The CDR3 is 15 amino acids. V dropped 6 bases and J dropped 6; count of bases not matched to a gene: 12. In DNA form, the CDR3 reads TGTGCCAGCAGCAGACACGGACAGGGGTACGGCGAGCAGTACTTC. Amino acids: CASSRHGQGYGEQYF.

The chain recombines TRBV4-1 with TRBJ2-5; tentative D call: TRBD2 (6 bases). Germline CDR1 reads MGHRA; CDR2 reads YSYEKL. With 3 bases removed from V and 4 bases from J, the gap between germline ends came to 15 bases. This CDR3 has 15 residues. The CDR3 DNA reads TGCGCCAGCAGCCACGAATGGCCGGGAGCAGAGACCCAGTACTTC. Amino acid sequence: CASSHEWPGAETQYF.

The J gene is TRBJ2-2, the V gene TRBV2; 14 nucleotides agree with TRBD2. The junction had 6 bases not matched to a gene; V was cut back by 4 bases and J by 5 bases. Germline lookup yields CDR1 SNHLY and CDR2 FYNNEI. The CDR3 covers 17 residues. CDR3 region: CASSVTSGGARTGELFF. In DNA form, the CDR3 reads TGTGCCAGCAGTGTGACTAGCGGGGGGGCACGGACCGGGGAGCTGTTTTTT. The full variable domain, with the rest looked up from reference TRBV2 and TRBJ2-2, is EPEVTQTPSHQVTQMGQEVILRCVPISNHLYFYWYRQILGQKVEFLVSFYNNEISEKSEIFDDQFSVERPDGSNFTLKIRSTKLEDSAMYFCASSVTSGGARTGELFFGEGSRLTVL.